This is a list of T cell receptor beta chains from one sample in a study of blood T cell repertoires in COVID-19. The repertoire was sequenced with immunoSEQ multiplex PCR; TCRdb's copy has only in-frame clones and lacks some. Here the sample spans fewer than 150,000 clones, approximately 88% being singletons. The sequenced sample consisted of peripheral blood. These receptors came from a human donor in a cohort sampled during active COVID-19. CDR3s include the opening cysteine and the closing phenylalanine or tryptophan. The order of the fields is D gene, V gene, clone size, J gene, CDR3 DNA, CDR3 protein. A D gene is named only where the DNA matches it firmly. Clone size, where shown, is once, few, many, or a class for clones that have expanded.

D: -; V: TRBV7-9; size: -; J: TRBJ2-5; DNA: TGTGCCAGCAGCGCCGACAGAGCCCAAGAGACCCAGTACTTC; CDR3: CASSADRAQETQYF
D: -; V: TRBV10-3; size: -; J: TRBJ2-1; DNA: TGTGCCACCCAGTGGGGGCCAGGGTACAATGAGCAGTTCTTC; CDR3: CATQWGPGYNEQFF
D: -; V: TRBV4-1; size: once; J: TRBJ2-2; DNA: TGCGCCAGCAGCCAAGAGAAGGGGACGAACACCGGGGAGCTGTTTTTT; CDR3: CASSQEKGTNTGELFF
D: -; V: TRBV6-5; size: -; J: TRBJ2-7; DNA: TGTGCCAGCAGTTACTACAGGTTCTCCTACGAGCAGTACTTC; CDR3: CASSYYRFSYEQYF
D: -; V: TRBV20-1; size: once; J: TRBJ1-3; DNA: TGCAGTGCTAGAGATCCCGTCACCATATATTTT; CDR3: CSARDPVTIYF
D: TRBD2; V: TRBV2; size: -; J: TRBJ2-7; DNA: TGTGCCAGCAGTGGATCACTAGCGGGAGACGCGTACGAGCAGTACTTC; CDR3: CASSGSLAGDAYEQYF
D: TRBD1; V: TRBV30; size: -; J: TRBJ1-5; DNA: TGTGCCTGGAGTGCGACAGGGGGCTTGCAGCCCCAGCATTTT; CDR3: CAWSATGGLQPQHF
D: -; V: TRBV6-2/TRBV6-3; size: -; J: TRBJ2-7; DNA: TGTGCCAGCAGTTGGGGTAGGGGAACCTACGAGCAGTACTTC; CDR3: CASSWGRGTYEQYF
D: -; V: TRBV6-5; size: once; J: TRBJ2-3; DNA: TGTGCCAGCAGCGAGGGGGACCGATACACAGATACGCAGTATTTT; CDR3: CASSEGDRYTDTQYF
D: -; V: TRBV5-1; size: -; J: TRBJ1-4; DNA: TGCGCCAGCAGCTTGGCGGGACTGAGGTCAACTAATGAAAAACTGTTTTTT; CDR3: CASSLAGLRSTNEKLFF
D: -; V: TRBV2; size: -; J: TRBJ2-6; DNA: TGTGCCAGCAGTCTAAGCTCTGGGGCCAACGTCCTGACTTTC; CDR3: CASSLSSGANVLTF
D: TRBD1; V: TRBV7-3; size: -; J: TRBJ2-2; DNA: TGTGCCAGCAGCCCCCAGGACAGGGCCGGGGAGCTGTTTTTT; CDR3: CASSPQDRAGELFF
D: -; V: TRBV6-2/TRBV6-3; size: -; J: TRBJ2-4; DNA: TGTGCCAGCAGTTACCCCTCGGGGGGCGCGGACATTCAGTACTTC; CDR3: CASSYPSGGADIQYF
D: TRBD1; V: TRBV19; size: -; J: TRBJ2-6; DNA: TGTGCCAGTAGTCGGGACAGCAATTCTGGGGCCAACGTCCTGACTTTC; CDR3: CASSRDSNSGANVLTF
D: -; V: TRBV19; size: -; J: TRBJ2-5; DNA: TGTGCCAGTAGTATCGGCCGGTCAGGGTTAGAGACCCAGTACTTC; CDR3: CASSIGRSGLETQYF
D: -; V: TRBV24-1; size: -; J: TRBJ2-7; DNA: TGTGCCACCAGTGTGGCAATCTACGAGCAGTACTTC; CDR3: CATSVAIYEQYF
D: -; V: TRBV20-1; size: -; J: TRBJ1-2; DNA: TGCAGTGCTAGTGGGGGCACCTATAGTCATGGCTACACCTTC; CDR3: CSASGGTYSHGYTF
D: TRBD1; V: TRBV29-1; size: -; J: TRBJ1-2; DNA: TGCAGCGTTGACGGGGACAGGCACCTCTATGGCTACACCTTC; CDR3: CSVDGDRHLYGYTF
D: -; V: TRBV7-6; size: -; J: TRBJ1-3; DNA: TGTGCCAGCAGCCCCCGTGGAGGGTCCTCTGGAAACACCATATATTTT; CDR3: CASSPRGGSSGNTIYF
D: -; V: TRBV7-9; size: -; J: TRBJ2-7; DNA: TGTGCCAGCAGCTTTGGGGAGTACGAGCAGTACTTC; CDR3: CASSFGEYEQYF
D: -; V: TRBV13; size: -; J: TRBJ1-1; DNA: TGTGCCAGCAGCTCAGGAATCGGGAACACTGAAGCTTTCTTT; CDR3: CASSSGIGNTEAFF
D: TRBD1; V: TRBV7-9; size: -; J: TRBJ1-4; DNA: TGTGCCAGCAGCTACGGGACAGGGCTGGAAAAACTGTTTTTT; CDR3: CASSYGTGLEKLFF
D: -; V: TRBV11-3; size: -; J: TRBJ2-5; DNA: TGTGCCAGCAGCCCGGATAGGAGCGAGACCCAGTACTTC; CDR3: CASSPDRSETQYF
D: -; V: TRBV18; size: -; J: TRBJ2-2; DNA: TGTGCCAGCTCACAGTCACAGGACAACACCGGGGAGCTGTTTTTT; CDR3: CASSQSQDNTGELFF
D: -; V: TRBV5-1; size: -; J: TRBJ2-5; DNA: TGCGCCAGCAGCCCAGACCCCGGGGGAGAGACCCAGTACTTC; CDR3: CASSPDPGGETQYF
D: TRBD2; V: TRBV6-6; size: -; J: TRBJ2-1; DNA: TGTGCCAGTACCCTAGCGGGGGGCTCCTACAATGAGCAGTTCTTC; CDR3: CASTLAGGSYNEQFF
D: -; V: TRBV19; size: -; J: TRBJ2-2; DNA: TGTGCCAGTAGAACAGGGGGGGCTAGCAACACCGGGGAGCTGTTTTTT; CDR3: CASRTGGASNTGELFF
D: TRBD1; V: TRBV19; size: few; J: TRBJ2-2; DNA: TGTGCCAGTAGTAAAGACAGGGCGACCGGGGAGCTGTTTTTT; CDR3: CASSKDRATGELFF
D: TRBD1; V: TRBV28; size: once; J: TRBJ1-2; DNA: TGTGCCAGCAGTTTATTCAGGGGGCTGAGCTATGGCTACACCTTC; CDR3: CASSLFRGLSYGYTF
D: -; V: TRBV7-9; size: -; J: TRBJ1-3; DNA: TGTGCCAGCAGTCTTAAGAGCTCTGGAAACACCATATATTTT; CDR3: CASSLKSSGNTIYF
D: TRBD1; V: TRBV4-2; size: -; J: TRBJ2-3; DNA: TGTGCCAGCAGCCAAGGGACAGGGGGTTCGGATACGCAGTATTTT; CDR3: CASSQGTGGSDTQYF
D: -; V: TRBV24-1; size: -; J: TRBJ1-5; DNA: TGTGCCACCAGTGGAACAGGGATTGGCGAACAGCCCCAGCATTTT; CDR3: CATSGTGIGEQPQHF
D: TRBD2; V: TRBV5-4; size: -; J: TRBJ2-1; DNA: TGTGCCAGCAGCTCTGGTGGCGGGGGGACATACAATGAGCAGTTCTTC; CDR3: CASSSGGGGTYNEQFF
D: -; V: TRBV6-5; size: -; J: TRBJ2-1; DNA: TGTGCCAGCAGTCCGAGGACAGCCACCTACAATGAGCAGTTCTTC; CDR3: CASSPRTATYNEQFF
D: TRBD2; V: TRBV6-2/TRBV6-3; size: -; J: TRBJ2-1; DNA: TGTGCCAGCAGTTACTCGAACAGCGGGGGGTTATATGAGCAGTTCTTC; CDR3: CASSYSNSGGLYEQFF
D: TRBD2; V: TRBV6-2/TRBV6-3; size: -; J: TRBJ2-2; DNA: TGTGCCAGCAGTCTAAATCTAGCGGGGGGCCGCAACACCGGGGAGCTGTTTTTT; CDR3: CASSLNLAGGRNTGELFF
D: -; V: TRBV6-1; size: -; J: TRBJ2-1; DNA: TGTGCCAGCAGTGAAAGCAGGGTGGAGTTCTTC; CDR3: CASSESRVEFF
D: -; V: TRBV11-1; size: -; J: TRBJ2-7; DNA: TGTGCCAGCAGCTTAGCCCTCGATGCCTCGAGCTCCTACGAGCAGTACTTC; CDR3: CASSLALDASSSYEQYF
D: TRBD1; V: TRBV7-9; size: -; J: TRBJ1-2; DNA: TGTGCCAGCAGCTTACAGGAGAAGGGGGCGCGGTATGGCTACACCTTC; CDR3: CASSLQEKGARYGYTF